This passage covers 22 T cell receptor beta chains from one sample sequenced in a study of shared T cell receptors in the human thymus (dated by TCRdb to about 2021). The method was the immunoSEQ multiplex PCR assay. TCRdb took over this immuneACCESS table, retaining in-frame rearrangements with V and J assigned. Such tables are incomplete; in checked studies, under half of the missing clones stem from an unresolved V gene, and the remainder is unexplained. The sample table shows hundreds of thousands of clones, and over 75% are seen once. The ten largest clonotypes hold roughly 0.01% of the sample. These data were also filed under a second study, of human thymus T cells.

The sample was thymocytes. The receptors were gathered from a girl less than two years old with a congenital heart defect. Donor details come from another sample of the same person, matched by shared clones.

V and J are TRBV6-6 and TRBJ1-6; 8 positions agree with TRBD1. Looked up from germline, CDR1 is MNHNY and CDR2 is SVGAGI (reference sequence). The trim removed 5 bases at V and 6 bases at J, leaving 3 bases unmatched. The CDR3 covers 14 residues. Here the CDR3 DNA reads TGTGCCAGCAGTACAACAGGGGGTAATTCACCCCTCCACTTT. Translation gives CASSTTGGNSPLHF.

CDR3 region: CATSRKPQGGIANEKLFF. The CDR3 nucleotides are TGTGCCACCAGCAGAAAACCACAGGGTGGAATAGCGAATGAAAAACTGTTTTTT. This rearrangement joins TRBV15 to TRBJ1-4, with D possibly being TRBD1 (6 bases). Germline CDR1 is LNHNV and CDR2 is YYDKDF (reference sequence). The CDR3 totals 18 residues. V lost 2 bases and J 5 bases, leaving 21 bases between the germline ends.

The genes are TRBV4-2 and TRBJ1-6; 8 bases match TRBD1. Losses at the gene ends were 4 bases for V and 8 bases for J; bases not matched to a gene: 16. CDR3 length: 18 amino acids. Germline loops: CDR1 LGHNA, CDR2 YNFKEQ. This CDR3 is CASSLSDRAEVTDSPLHF. As DNA, the CDR3 is TGTGCCAGCAGCCTGTCGGACAGGGCGGAAGTTACGGATTCACCCCTCCACTTT.

This sequence joins TRBV27 and TRBJ1-3; D not resolved. Germline V CDR1 and CDR2: MNHEY, SMNVEV (reference sequence). Trimming removed 6 bases from V and 4 bases from J, with 7 bases in between. The CDR3 consists of 12 residues. This chain's CDR3 is CASRSRGNTIYF. CDR3 DNA: TGTGCCAGCAGATCCCGGGGAAACACCATATATTTT.

The J gene is TRBJ1-2, the V gene TRBV7-2; D call uncertain. V was cut by 4 bases and J by 7 bases, with 10 bases left in between. Germline loops: CDR1 SGHTA, CDR2 FQGNSA. The CDR3 is 12 residues long. The CDR3 bases are TGTGCCAGCAGCTCGTCGAGGGTTGGCTACACCTTC. Translation gives CASSSSRVGYTF.

The chain carries TRBV7-6 and TRBJ1-2, with D possibly being TRBD1 (5 bases). The CDR3 is 14 residues long. Germline values: CDR1 SGHVS, CDR2 FNYEAQ. The V end lost 5 bases, the J end lost 3 bases, and 13 bases lay between the germline ends. The CDR3 bases are TGTGCCAGCAGCCCCAGGGCGGGGGACTATGGCTACACCTTC. As protein: CASSPRAGDYGYTF.

V is TRBV6-6 and J is TRBJ1-1, with 9 nucleotides matching TRBD1. The CDR3 has 16 residues. Germline lookup yields CDR1 MNHNY and CDR2 SVGAGI (reference sequence). The junction had 11 bases not matched to a gene; V was cut back by 6 bases and J by 3 bases. CDR3: CASRKTGGPGYTEAFF. The CDR3, as DNA: TGTGCCAGCAGAAAAACAGGGGGCCCAGGGTACACTGAAGCTTTCTTT.

CDR3 sequence (DNA): TGCGCCAGCAGCTTGGTAGATCGACAGCGTTCTAATTCACCCCTCCACTTT. It specifies CASSLVDRQRSNSPLHF. The chain couples TRBV5-1 to TRBJ1-6, with a weak D call TRBD1 (5 bases). The CDR3 has 17 residues. V lost 0 bases and J 6 bases, leaving 16 bases between the germline ends. Per germline, CDR1 SGHRS and CDR2 YFSETQ.

This clone was observed once. This chain joins TRBV29-1 and TRBJ1-2, with D unclear. Trimming took off 4 bases at V and 8 bases at J, with 11 bases between the two ends. The CDR3 has 11 amino acids. The germline V gene has CDR1 SQVTM and CDR2 ANQGSEA. CDR3 in amino acids: CSVAVTGGYTF. The DNA of the CDR3 is TGCAGCGTTGCGGTCACCGGGGGCTACACCTTC.

The chain is built from TRBV27 and TRBJ2-1; 11 nucleotides align to TRBD2. Germline CDR1 reads MNHEY; CDR2 reads SMNVEV (reference sequence). Trimming removed 6 bases from V and 4 bases from J; junction bases left unmatched: 23. The length of the CDR3 is 21 residues. CDR3 in DNA: TGTGCCAGCAGGGCCAATCCGGGACTAGCGGTAACAGTAATCGGTTACAATGAGCAGTTCTTC. Residues: CASRANPGLAVTVIGYNEQFF.

The chain is built from TRBV10-3 and TRBJ1-5; D is unresolved. The CDR3 sequence is 13 residues long. V was pared by 0 bases and J by 6 bases, with 6 bases between. Germline lookup yields CDR1 ENHRY and CDR2 SYGVKD. CDR3 nucleotides: TGTGCCATCAGTGAGTCCCGCGGTCAGCCCCAGCATTTT. Translation gives CAISESRGQPQHF.

The DNA for the CDR3 is TGTGCCTGGAGGAACAGGGAGTCTGGAAACACCATATATTTT. It translates to CAWRNRESGNTIYF. The gene calls are TRBV30 and TRBJ1-3; possible D gene TRBD1, 6 bases. V dropped 3 bases and J dropped 1 base, with 10 bases sitting between them. The CDR3 has 14 amino acids. Germline loops: CDR1 GTSNPN, CDR2 SVGIG (reference sequence).

This clone has just one count. The chain is built from TRBV19 and TRBJ1-1; 8 nucleotides align to TRBD1. CDR1 and CDR2 from the germline V gene are LNHDA and SQIVND (reference sequence). This CDR3 spans 17 amino acids. With V trimmed by 6 bases and J by 1 base, 13 bases remained unmatched. The chain's CDR3 is CASSPGQGGPSNTEAFF. In DNA form, the CDR3 reads TGTGCCAGTAGCCCCGGACAGGGAGGACCCTCGAACACTGAAGCTTTCTTT.

The chain links TRBV7-8 to TRBJ1-2; 9 bases are shared with TRBD1. V shed 3 bases and J 4 bases; nucleotides not matched to a gene: 3. CDR1 is SGHVS and CDR2 is FQNEAQ in the germline V gene. The CDR3 has 14 amino acids. The CDR3 sequence is CASSFGDRVYGYTF. CDR3 nucleotides: TGTGCCAGCAGCTTTGGGGACAGGGTCTATGGCTACACCTTC.

The chain couples TRBV2 to TRBJ1-1; 8 bases agree with TRBD1. The CDR3 consists of 17 residues. CDR1 and CDR2 (germline): SNHLY, FYNNEI. V lost 6 bases and J lost 3; bases outside the gene matches: 15. The CDR3 coding sequence is TGTGCCAGCAGGTCAAAGTACTCAGGGGGCGCTTACACTGAAGCTTTCTTT. Its translation: CASRSKYSGGAYTEAFF.

The J gene is TRBJ2-2, the V gene TRBV4-3; 8 bases agree with TRBD1. Per the germline V gene, CDR1 is LGHNA and CDR2 is YSLEER. CDR3 length equals 16 residues. Losses at the gene ends were 2 bases for V and 7 bases for J; bases not matched to a gene: 9. The CDR3 bases are TGCGCCAGCAGCCAACAGCAGGGGGCTAAAGTCGGGGAGCTGTTTTTT. Translation gives CASSQQQGAKVGELFF.

The chain employs TRBV7-8 and TRBJ2-1; unclear D gene. V was cut by 1 base and J by 9 bases, with 13 bases left in between. Germline CDR1 SGHVS, CDR2 FQNEAQ. This CDR3 contains 14 residues. The DNA for the CDR3 is TGTGCCAGCAGCTTAGGATCCAGGTCCGGTGAGCAGTTCTTC. Its protein product is CASSLGSRSGEQFF.

This clone was counted once. This chain links TRBV7-6 with TRBJ2-7; TRBD1 matches 8 bases. Losses at the gene ends were 2 bases for V and 7 bases for J; bases not matched to a gene: 4. The CDR3 has 13 amino acids. Germline V gives CDR1 SGHVS, CDR2 FNYEAQ. The CDR3 region is CASSLRDRNEQYF. CDR3 bases: TGTGCCAGCAGCTTAAGGGACAGGAATGAGCAGTACTTC.

The chain recombines TRBV5-6 with TRBJ1-4; D uncertain. Trimming shortened V by 0 bases and J by 5 bases, and 11 bases separated the two germline ends. Germline V gene data show CDR1 as SGHDT and CDR2 as YYEEEE. The CDR3 contains 15 residues. The CDR3 nucleotides read TGTGCCAGCAGCTTGGTGGGCGCTTACAATGAAAAACTGTTTTTT. This encodes CASSLVGAYNEKLFF.

This clone came up a few times. The rearrangement joins TRBV6-1 to TRBJ1-4; TRBD1 matches 7 bases. This CDR3 contains 18 residues. Germline V gene sequence: CDR1 MNHNS, CDR2 SASEGT. Trimming removed 3 bases from V and 2 bases from J; junction bases left unmatched: 12. CDR3: CASSERDREWRTNEKLFF. CDR3 nucleotide sequence: TGTGCCAGCAGTGAGCGAGACAGGGAATGGCGCACTAATGAAAAACTGTTTTTT.

CDR3 sequence: CASSPQRGGRSTQYF. The CDR3 bases are TGCGCCAGCAGCCCGCAGCGGGGGGGCCGGTCGACCCAGTACTTC. The V call is TRBV5-1, the J call TRBJ2-5; 10 nucleotides align to TRBD2. This CDR3 region has 15 residues. The germline V gene has CDR1 SGHRS and CDR2 YFSETQ. The trim removed 4 bases at V and 7 bases at J, leaving 10 bases unmatched. Together with reference TRBV5-1 and TRBJ2-5, the CDR3 gives the full variable domain: KAGVTQTPRYLIKTRGQQVTLSCSPISGHRSVSWYQQTPGQGLQFLFEYFSETQRNKGNFPGRFSGRQFSNSRSEMNVSTLELGDSALYLCASSPQRGGRSTQYFGPGTRLLVL.

A single count supports this clone. Mismatch with germline at one junction end may stem from a read error. This chain links TRBV7-4 with TRBJ1-2; a weak D match, TRBD1 (5 bases). Germline V lookup: CDR1 SGHVT, CDR2 SQSDAQ. The CDR3 has 19 amino acids. The CDR3: CASSLEGKGRDPHNYGYIF. The CDR3, as DNA: TGTGCCAGCAGCTTAGAGGGGAAGGGTAGGGATCCCCATAACTATGGCTACATCTTC.